This is a list of T cell receptor beta chains from one sample in a study of blood T cells in healthy people across ages. TCRdb reprocessed the 5' RACE reads with MiXCR, giving one entry per CDR3 protein. The sample records about 1.4 million distinct CDR3 sequences, approximately 59% being singletons. Sample: blood. These receptors originate from a man aged 18 to 29 in good health. Each CDR3 is given with its conserved first and last residue. D genes are given only for firm matches. Clone sizes are given selectively: once, few, many, or a class where the clone is expanded.

v_call,clone_size,d_call,j_call,cdr3_nt,cdr3_aa
TRBV7-9,few,-,TRBJ1-1,TGTGCCAGCAGCTTAGCGGGACATAGCACTGAAGCTTTCTTT,CASSLAGHSTEAFF
TRBV10-3,-,-,TRBJ2-1,TGTGCCATCAGTGAGCTAGTCAACAATGAGCAGTTCTTC,CAISELVNNEQFF
TRBV20-1,few,-,TRBJ2-5,TGCAGTGCTAGAATTGGAGAGACCCAGTACTTC,CSARIGETQYF
TRBV4-1,-,-,TRBJ2-7,TGCGCCAGCAGCCAAGAGACTGGCGGGGAAACCTACGAGCAGTACTTC,CASSQETGGETYEQYF
TRBV27,-,TRBD1,TRBJ1-2,TGTGCCAGCAGTAACAGTCCGGGACAGGGTAATGGCTACACCTTC,CASSNSPGQGNGYTF
TRBV5-1,-,TRBD2,TRBJ2-7,TGCGCCAGCAGCTTGTCGGGACTAGTAAACGAGCAGTACTTC,CASSLSGLVNEQYF
TRBV12-3/TRBV12-4,-,-,TRBJ2-7,TGTGCCAGCAGTCCGTTGGACTACTACGAGCAGTACTTC,CASSPLDYYEQYF
TRBV7-9,once,-,TRBJ2-1,TGTGCCAGCAGCTTAGCCGCATCTCAAGAGACCCAGTTCTTC,CASSLAASQETQFF
TRBV12-3/TRBV12-4,once,-,TRBJ2-5,TGTGCCAGCAGTTTAGCAATGGTTTTGACCGGAGAGACCCAGTACTTC,CASSLAMVLTGETQYF
TRBV29-1,-,-,TRBJ2-7,TGCAGCGTTGAAGCACAGGAACCCTACGAGCAGTACTTC,CSVEAQEPYEQYF
TRBV12-3/TRBV12-4,-,TRBD1,TRBJ1-1,TGTGCCAGCAGTCCACCCGACAGGGGTGAGAACACTGAAGCTTTCTTT,CASSPPDRGENTEAFF
TRBV6-5,-,TRBD1,TRBJ2-1,TGTGCCAGCAGTTACAGAGGACAGGGGGGCAATGAGCAGTTCTTC,CASSYRGQGGNEQFF
TRBV10-3,-,-,TRBJ1-6,TGTGCCATCAGTGGGGCAGAGAATTCACCCCTCCACTTT,CAISGAENSPLHF